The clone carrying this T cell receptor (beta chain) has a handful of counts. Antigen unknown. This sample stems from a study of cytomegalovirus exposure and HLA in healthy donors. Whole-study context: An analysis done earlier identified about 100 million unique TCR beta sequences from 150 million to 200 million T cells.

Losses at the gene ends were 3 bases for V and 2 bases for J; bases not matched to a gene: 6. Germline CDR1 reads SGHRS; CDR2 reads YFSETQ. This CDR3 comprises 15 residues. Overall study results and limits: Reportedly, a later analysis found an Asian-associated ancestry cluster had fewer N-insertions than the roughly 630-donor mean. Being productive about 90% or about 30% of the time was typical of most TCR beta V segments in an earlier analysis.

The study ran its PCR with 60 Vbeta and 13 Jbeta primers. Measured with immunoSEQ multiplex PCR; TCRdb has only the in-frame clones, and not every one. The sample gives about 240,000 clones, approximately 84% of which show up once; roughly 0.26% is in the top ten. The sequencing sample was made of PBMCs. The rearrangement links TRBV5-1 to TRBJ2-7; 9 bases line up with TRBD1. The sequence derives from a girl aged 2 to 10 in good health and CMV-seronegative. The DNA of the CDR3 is TGCGCCAGCAGCTACACAGGGGGCTCACCCTACGAGCAGTACTTC. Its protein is CASSYTGGSPYEQYF.